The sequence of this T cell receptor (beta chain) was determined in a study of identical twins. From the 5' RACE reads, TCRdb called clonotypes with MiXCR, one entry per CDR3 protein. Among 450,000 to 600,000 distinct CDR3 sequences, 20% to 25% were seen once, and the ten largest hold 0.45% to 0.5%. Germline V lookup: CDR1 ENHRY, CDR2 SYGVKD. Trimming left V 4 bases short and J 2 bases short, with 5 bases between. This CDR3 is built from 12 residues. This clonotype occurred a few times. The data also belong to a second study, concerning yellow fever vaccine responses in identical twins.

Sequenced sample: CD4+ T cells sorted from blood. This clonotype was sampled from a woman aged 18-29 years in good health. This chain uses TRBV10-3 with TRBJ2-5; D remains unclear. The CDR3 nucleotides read TGTGCCATCAGTGGTCGACAAGAGACCCAGTACTTC. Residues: CAISGRQETQYF.